The 30 T cell receptor beta chains below all came from one sample that was sequenced in a study of T cells in Graves' hyperthyroidism and ophthalmopathy. Researchers took RNA transcripts and amplified the TCR beta CDR3 regions from them. The HTBI primer set was used in a first-round RT-PCR of the TCR CDR3. From the multiplex PCR reads, TCRdb called clonotypes with MiXCR, one entry per CDR3 protein. The table shows some 350,000 distinct CDR3 sequences, with about 19% occurring only once. Sequencing input: blood. The receptors originated from a woman younger than 30 with Graves' hyperthyroidism.

This clonotype occurred many times. The chain combines TRBV6-2 or TRBV6-3 with TRBJ1-1; no reliable D call. The CDR3 is 14 residues long. The V end was cut by 6 bases, the J end by 3 bases, with 14 bases between. Germline loops: CDR1 MNHEY, CDR2 SVGEGT. The CDR3 sequence: CASSSLTPHTEAFF. CDR3 bases: TGTGCCAGCAGCTCACTCACTCCACACACTGAAGCTTTCTTT.

This clonotype appeared many times. The chain carries TRBV6-5 and TRBJ2-7, with D possibly TRBD1 on 5 matching bases. Germline CDR1 reads MNHEY; CDR2 reads SVGAGI. The V end was cut by 0 bases, the J end by 6 bases, with 12 bases between. The CDR3 extends over 14 amino acids. The CDR3 DNA sequence: TGTGCCAGCAGTTACTCAGGGGTCGAGAGCGAGCAGTACTTC. It is translated as CASSYSGVESEQYF.

This clonotype occurred many times. The V and J genes are TRBV6-1 and TRBJ1-5; perhaps TRBD1 as D (5 bases). This CDR3 contains 15 residues. V was shortened by 2 bases and J by 0 bases, with 8 bases between the two germline ends. Germline assignment: CDR1 MNHNS and CDR2 SASEGT. CDR3 residues: CASSEWGNSNQPQHF. The CDR3 DNA reads as TGTGCCAGCAGTGAATGGGGGAATAGCAATCAGCCCCAGCATTTT.

This clonotype was detected ten times or more. V gene TRBV7-9 combines with J gene TRBJ1-5, with D perhaps matching TRBD1 (5 bases). The V and J ends lost 1 base and 4 bases respectively, with 8 bases between them. The germline CDR1 and CDR2 sequences are SEHNR and FQNEAQ (reference sequence). The CDR3 has 14 amino acids. The CDR3 region has the DNA TGTGCCAGCAGCTTAGAGTCAGGGAATCAGCCCCAGCATTTT. Encoded protein: CASSLESGNQPQHF.

This clonotype appeared many times. V gene TRBV6-5 combines with J gene TRBJ2-5; 10 nucleotides match TRBD2. Germline V gives CDR1 MNHEY, CDR2 SVGAGI. V shed 0 bases and J 1 base; nucleotides not matched to a gene: 2. The length of the CDR3 is 16 residues. The CDR3, as DNA: TGTGCCAGCAGTTACTCACTAGCGGGGTTCCAAGAGACCCAGTACTTC. The encoded protein is CASSYSLAGFQETQYF.

The table lists this clonotype with many counts. This chain joins TRBV6-1 and TRBJ1-3; no definite D call. V was cut by 2 bases and J by 0 bases, with 11 bases left in between. The CDR3 is made up of 16 amino acids. The germline CDR1 and CDR2 sequences are MNHNS and SASEGT. Here the CDR3 reads CASSERSPSSGNTIYF. The CDR3 DNA reads as TGTGCCAGCAGTGAAAGGTCTCCGAGCTCTGGAAACACCATATATTTT.

This chain uses TRBV4-1 with TRBJ2-5; 8 bases agree with TRBD2. The CDR3 length is 17 residues. Germline loops: CDR1 MGHRA, CDR2 YSYEKL. V was pared by 4 bases and J by 5 bases, with 15 bases of the junction left unmatched. The CDR3 DNA reads TGCGCCAGCAGCCCCGGGCGTATAGCGGGGATTTGGGAGACCCAGTACTTC. Its translation is CASSPGRIAGIWETQYF.

J is TRBJ1-3 and V is TRBV11-3, with TRBD1 as a possible D gene (5 bases). V shed 5 bases and J shed 5 bases, with 10 bases lying between them. The CDR3 contains 13 residues. Germline values: CDR1 SGHNT, CDR2 YENEEA. The CDR3 here is CASSGTGRNTIYF. In DNA, the CDR3 is TGTGCCAGCAGCGGAACAGGAAGAAACACCATATATTTT.

This clonotype has at least ten counts. The V gene is TRBV6-5, the J gene TRBJ1-1, with a tentative D call TRBD1 (5 bases). Deletions cut 7 bases from V and 1 base from J, with 16 bases between. This CDR3 has 15 residues. The V gene's germline CDR1 is MNHEY and CDR2 SVGAGI. The CDR3 DNA is TGTGCCAGCATTAACGGGCCAGGGAGGAACACTGAAGCTTTCTTT. Translating it yields CASINGPGRNTEAFF.

This clonotype was seen repeatedly, ten times or more. The chain couples TRBV12-3 or TRBV12-4 to TRBJ1-2, with D possibly TRBD1 on 5 matching bases. This CDR3 is built from 12 residues. Trimming removed 5 bases from V and 5 bases from J, with 9 bases in between. The CDR3 is CASSPGPYGYTF. CDR3 in DNA: TGTGCCAGCAGTCCGGGACCTTATGGCTACACCTTC.

This chain connects TRBV12-3 or TRBV12-4 to TRBJ1-1; TRBD1 matches 8 bases. The CDR3 contains 14 residues. The V and J ends lost 1 base and 5 bases, in that order; junction bases with no gene match: 3. For the CDR3, the DNA is TGTGCCAGCAGTTTAGGACGACAGGGGACTGAAGCTTTCTTT. It encodes CASSLGRQGTEAFF.

The V gene is TRBV5-1, the J gene TRBJ1-1, with D possibly TRBD1 on 5 matching bases. In germline, CDR1 is SGHRS, CDR2 YFSETQ. There are 15 residues in the CDR3. Trimming left V 0 bases short and J 1 base short, with 10 bases between. The CDR3 nucleotides are TGCGCCAGCAGCTTGGGGGGACTCCAGAACACTGAAGCTTTCTTT. Amino acids: CASSLGGLQNTEAFF.

This clonotype was seen ten or more times. The genes are TRBV5-1 and TRBJ1-1, with D possibly matching TRBD1 (5 bases). CDR1 and CDR2 (germline): SGHRS, YFSETQ. This CDR3 is built from 13 residues. The ends were cut back, 4 bases at V and 6 bases at J, with 13 bases in the middle. CDR3 region: CASSQGPPAEAFF. DNA for the CDR3: TGCGCCAGCAGCCAGGGCCCTCCCGCTGAAGCTTTCTTT.

V and J are TRBV6-1 and TRBJ2-5, with 9 nucleotides matching TRBD2. The CDR3 has 15 residues. Per germline, CDR1 MNHNS and CDR2 SASEGT. After removal of 3 bases from V and 3 bases from J, the junction contained 5 bases not matched to a gene. The CDR3 loop reads CASSDGAGGEETQYF. CDR3 nucleotide sequence: TGTGCCAGCAGTGACGGAGCGGGGGGAGAAGAGACCCAGTACTTC.

This clonotype was observed many times. The V gene is TRBV20-1, the J gene TRBJ2-5; 8 bases align to TRBD1. Germline CDR1 DFQATT, CDR2 SNEGSKA (reference sequence). There are 12 residues in the CDR3. Losses at the gene ends were 5 bases for V and 5 bases for J; bases not matched to a gene: 4. The CDR3 DNA follows: TGCAGTGCTTCAGGGGGCTCGGAGACCCAGTACTTC. Its protein is CSASGGSETQYF.

This clonotype was found a few times. This chain links TRBV4-1 with TRBJ1-5; D ambiguous. The CDR3 is 17 amino acids. Germline V gene lookup returns CDR1 MGHRA and CDR2 YSYEKL. V dropped 0 bases and J dropped 5 bases, with 17 bases sitting between them. For the CDR3, the DNA is TGCGCCAGCAGCCAAGATCTGTCCGGACCCCGGGATCAGCCCCAGCATTTT. Its protein product is CASSQDLSGPRDQPQHF.

This clonotype was counted at least ten times. The chain couples TRBV27 to TRBJ1-1, with unresolved D. Deletions cut 2 bases from V and 1 base from J, with 8 bases between. The length of the CDR3 is 14 residues. Germline V gives CDR1 MNHEY, CDR2 SMNVEV (reference sequence). As DNA, the CDR3 is TGTGCCAGCAGTTTAAGTTTGTGGAACACTGAAGCTTTCTTT. Translated, it gives CASSLSLWNTEAFF.

V gene TRBV28 combines with J gene TRBJ2-7; 10 positions agree with TRBD2. The CDR3 contains 15 residues. The V gene end was trimmed by 6 bases and the J gene end by 7 bases; junction bases not matched to a gene: 12. From germline, CDR1 is MDHEN and CDR2 SYDVKM. This CDR3 reads CASSPWGLASGEQYF. Here the CDR3 DNA reads TGTGCCAGCAGCCCGTGGGGACTAGCGTCTGGGGAGCAGTACTTC. The whole variable domain, filled in from reference TRBV28 and TRBJ2-7, reads DVKVTQSSRYLVKRTGEKVFLECVQDMDHENMFWYRQDPGLGLRLIYFSYDVKMKEKGDIPEGYSVSREKKERFSLILESASTNQTSMYLCASSPWGLASGEQYFGPGTRLTVT.

This clonotype was seen at least ten times. The chain couples TRBV27 to TRBJ2-6; D assignment may be TRBD1 or TRBD2 (5 bases each). In germline, CDR1 is MNHEY, CDR2 SMNVEV (reference sequence). The CDR3 runs to 15 residues. Between the trimmed V and J ends, which lost 8 bases and 0 bases, there was a span of 11 bases. The CDR3 reads CASYPGTSGANVLTF. The CDR3 nucleotides are TGTGCCAGCTACCCCGGGACCTCTGGGGCCAACGTCCTGACTTTC.

This clonotype was counted many times. The gene calls are TRBV20-1 and TRBJ2-7, with 7 bases that match TRBD2. Germline CDR1 and CDR2: DFQATT and SNEGSKA (reference sequence). The CDR3 covers 13 residues. V lost 5 bases to trimming and J lost 7 bases; unmatched junction nucleotides: 11. CDR3 in DNA: TGCAGTGCTCCCCGGGGGGTTCGTGAAGAGCAGTACTTC. Translating it yields CSAPRGVREEQYF.

V is TRBV7-2 and J is TRBJ1-2; no clear D gene. The germline gives CDR1 SGHTA, CDR2 FQGNSA. The CDR3 has 12 residues. Trimming left V 2 bases short and J 4 bases short, with 5 bases between. CDR3: CASSLTTYGYTF. The CDR3 region has the DNA TGTGCCAGCAGCTTAACTACCTATGGCTACACCTTC.

This clonotype was detected ten times or more. At one boundary the junction diverges from the germline segment, which might be a read error. This chain joins TRBV20-1 and TRBJ1-2; D not resolved. Germline V CDR1 and CDR2: DFQATT, SNEGSKA (reference sequence). This CDR3 is 13 amino acids long. CDR3 sequence: CSAREEQRQGYTF. The CDR3 nucleotides are TGCAGTGCCAGAGAGGAGCAGCGTCAGGGCTACACCTTC.

This clonotype was recorded many times. The rearrangement joins TRBV20-1 to TRBJ1-5; maybe TRBD1 (5 bases). Germline V gene sequence: CDR1 DFQATT, CDR2 SNEGSKA (reference sequence). Trimming removed 4 bases from V and 3 bases from J, with 19 bases in between. This CDR3 region has 16 residues. This CDR3 reads CSAMTRDHESNQPQHF. CDR3 bases: TGCAGTGCTATGACCCGGGACCACGAGTCCAATCAGCCCCAGCATTTT.

This clonotype has only a few counts. The chain employs TRBV18 and TRBJ2-7; D is possibly TRBD2 (5 bases). Trimming removed 4 bases at V and 3 bases at J, with 13 bases between. Germline values: CDR1 KGHSH, CDR2 LQKENI. The CDR3 spans 14 residues. CDR3 nucleotide sequence: TGTGCCAGCTCACATTACGGGGAGCACTACGAGCAGTACTTC. Translating gives CASSHYGEHYEQYF.

This clonotype showed up many times. The chain uses TRBV11-2 and TRBJ1-2; maybe TRBD1 (5 bases). Trimming removed 2 bases at V and 0 bases at J, with 10 bases between. Germline V lookup: CDR1 SGHAT, CDR2 FQNNGV. The CDR3 totals 15 residues. The CDR3 coding sequence is TGTGCCAGCAGCTTATCCCAGGGCCCTAACTATGGCTACACCTTC. Its translation: CASSLSQGPNYGYTF.

This clonotype has ten or more counts. The chain uses TRBV28 and TRBJ2-7; 12 bases line up with TRBD1. Germline V CDR1 and CDR2: MDHEN, SYDVKM. The junction had 16 bases not matched to a gene; V was cut back by 6 bases and J by 4 bases. CDR3 length: 18 residues. The CDR3 DNA follows: TGTGCCAGCAGGTACCCCCGGGACAGGGGGCGGAAGGGATACGAGCAGTACTTC. Encoded protein: CASRYPRDRGRKGYEQYF.

This clonotype has a count of ten or more. The CDR3 loop reads CASSSFSGGYSYEQYF. The DNA of the CDR3 is TGTGCCAGCAGTTCCTTTAGCGGGGGCTATTCCTACGAGCAGTACTTC. The chain recombines TRBV27 with TRBJ2-7; 9 bases fit TRBD2. This CDR3 region has 16 residues. Per the germline V gene, CDR1 is MNHEY and CDR2 is SMNVEV (reference sequence). Germline trimming cut 4 bases from V and 1 base from J; bases unmatched to any gene: 8.

In its sample, this clonotype was seen many times. The V call is TRBV9, the J call TRBJ2-5; D remains ambiguous. The V end was cut by 4 bases, the J end by 5 bases, with 15 bases between. The CDR3 sequence is 14 residues long. CDR1 and CDR2 (germline): SGDLS, YYNGEE. CDR3 sequence: CASSPSPVGETQYF. The DNA of the CDR3 is TGTGCCAGCAGCCCCAGTCCCGTCGGTGAGACCCAGTACTTC.

This clonotype was recorded at least ten times. The chain carries TRBV2 and TRBJ2-7, with TRBD2 identical over 7 bases. This CDR3 comprises 14 residues. J lost 6 bases, V lost 6 bases, and 11 bases had no gene match. The germline V gene has CDR1 SNHLY and CDR2 FYNNEI. CDR3 region: CASSDHSTSFEQYF. In DNA form, the CDR3 reads TGTGCCAGCAGCGACCATTCGACTAGCTTCGAGCAGTACTTC.

The chain is built from TRBV18 and TRBJ1-6; no firm D call. Germline lookup yields CDR1 KGHSH and CDR2 LQKENI. Trimming took off 1 base at V and 6 bases at J, with 10 bases between the two ends. This CDR3 comprises 15 residues. CDR3 sequence: CASSPLQVTNSPLHF. The CDR3 region has the DNA TGTGCCAGCTCACCACTGCAGGTTACTAATTCACCCCTCCACTTT.